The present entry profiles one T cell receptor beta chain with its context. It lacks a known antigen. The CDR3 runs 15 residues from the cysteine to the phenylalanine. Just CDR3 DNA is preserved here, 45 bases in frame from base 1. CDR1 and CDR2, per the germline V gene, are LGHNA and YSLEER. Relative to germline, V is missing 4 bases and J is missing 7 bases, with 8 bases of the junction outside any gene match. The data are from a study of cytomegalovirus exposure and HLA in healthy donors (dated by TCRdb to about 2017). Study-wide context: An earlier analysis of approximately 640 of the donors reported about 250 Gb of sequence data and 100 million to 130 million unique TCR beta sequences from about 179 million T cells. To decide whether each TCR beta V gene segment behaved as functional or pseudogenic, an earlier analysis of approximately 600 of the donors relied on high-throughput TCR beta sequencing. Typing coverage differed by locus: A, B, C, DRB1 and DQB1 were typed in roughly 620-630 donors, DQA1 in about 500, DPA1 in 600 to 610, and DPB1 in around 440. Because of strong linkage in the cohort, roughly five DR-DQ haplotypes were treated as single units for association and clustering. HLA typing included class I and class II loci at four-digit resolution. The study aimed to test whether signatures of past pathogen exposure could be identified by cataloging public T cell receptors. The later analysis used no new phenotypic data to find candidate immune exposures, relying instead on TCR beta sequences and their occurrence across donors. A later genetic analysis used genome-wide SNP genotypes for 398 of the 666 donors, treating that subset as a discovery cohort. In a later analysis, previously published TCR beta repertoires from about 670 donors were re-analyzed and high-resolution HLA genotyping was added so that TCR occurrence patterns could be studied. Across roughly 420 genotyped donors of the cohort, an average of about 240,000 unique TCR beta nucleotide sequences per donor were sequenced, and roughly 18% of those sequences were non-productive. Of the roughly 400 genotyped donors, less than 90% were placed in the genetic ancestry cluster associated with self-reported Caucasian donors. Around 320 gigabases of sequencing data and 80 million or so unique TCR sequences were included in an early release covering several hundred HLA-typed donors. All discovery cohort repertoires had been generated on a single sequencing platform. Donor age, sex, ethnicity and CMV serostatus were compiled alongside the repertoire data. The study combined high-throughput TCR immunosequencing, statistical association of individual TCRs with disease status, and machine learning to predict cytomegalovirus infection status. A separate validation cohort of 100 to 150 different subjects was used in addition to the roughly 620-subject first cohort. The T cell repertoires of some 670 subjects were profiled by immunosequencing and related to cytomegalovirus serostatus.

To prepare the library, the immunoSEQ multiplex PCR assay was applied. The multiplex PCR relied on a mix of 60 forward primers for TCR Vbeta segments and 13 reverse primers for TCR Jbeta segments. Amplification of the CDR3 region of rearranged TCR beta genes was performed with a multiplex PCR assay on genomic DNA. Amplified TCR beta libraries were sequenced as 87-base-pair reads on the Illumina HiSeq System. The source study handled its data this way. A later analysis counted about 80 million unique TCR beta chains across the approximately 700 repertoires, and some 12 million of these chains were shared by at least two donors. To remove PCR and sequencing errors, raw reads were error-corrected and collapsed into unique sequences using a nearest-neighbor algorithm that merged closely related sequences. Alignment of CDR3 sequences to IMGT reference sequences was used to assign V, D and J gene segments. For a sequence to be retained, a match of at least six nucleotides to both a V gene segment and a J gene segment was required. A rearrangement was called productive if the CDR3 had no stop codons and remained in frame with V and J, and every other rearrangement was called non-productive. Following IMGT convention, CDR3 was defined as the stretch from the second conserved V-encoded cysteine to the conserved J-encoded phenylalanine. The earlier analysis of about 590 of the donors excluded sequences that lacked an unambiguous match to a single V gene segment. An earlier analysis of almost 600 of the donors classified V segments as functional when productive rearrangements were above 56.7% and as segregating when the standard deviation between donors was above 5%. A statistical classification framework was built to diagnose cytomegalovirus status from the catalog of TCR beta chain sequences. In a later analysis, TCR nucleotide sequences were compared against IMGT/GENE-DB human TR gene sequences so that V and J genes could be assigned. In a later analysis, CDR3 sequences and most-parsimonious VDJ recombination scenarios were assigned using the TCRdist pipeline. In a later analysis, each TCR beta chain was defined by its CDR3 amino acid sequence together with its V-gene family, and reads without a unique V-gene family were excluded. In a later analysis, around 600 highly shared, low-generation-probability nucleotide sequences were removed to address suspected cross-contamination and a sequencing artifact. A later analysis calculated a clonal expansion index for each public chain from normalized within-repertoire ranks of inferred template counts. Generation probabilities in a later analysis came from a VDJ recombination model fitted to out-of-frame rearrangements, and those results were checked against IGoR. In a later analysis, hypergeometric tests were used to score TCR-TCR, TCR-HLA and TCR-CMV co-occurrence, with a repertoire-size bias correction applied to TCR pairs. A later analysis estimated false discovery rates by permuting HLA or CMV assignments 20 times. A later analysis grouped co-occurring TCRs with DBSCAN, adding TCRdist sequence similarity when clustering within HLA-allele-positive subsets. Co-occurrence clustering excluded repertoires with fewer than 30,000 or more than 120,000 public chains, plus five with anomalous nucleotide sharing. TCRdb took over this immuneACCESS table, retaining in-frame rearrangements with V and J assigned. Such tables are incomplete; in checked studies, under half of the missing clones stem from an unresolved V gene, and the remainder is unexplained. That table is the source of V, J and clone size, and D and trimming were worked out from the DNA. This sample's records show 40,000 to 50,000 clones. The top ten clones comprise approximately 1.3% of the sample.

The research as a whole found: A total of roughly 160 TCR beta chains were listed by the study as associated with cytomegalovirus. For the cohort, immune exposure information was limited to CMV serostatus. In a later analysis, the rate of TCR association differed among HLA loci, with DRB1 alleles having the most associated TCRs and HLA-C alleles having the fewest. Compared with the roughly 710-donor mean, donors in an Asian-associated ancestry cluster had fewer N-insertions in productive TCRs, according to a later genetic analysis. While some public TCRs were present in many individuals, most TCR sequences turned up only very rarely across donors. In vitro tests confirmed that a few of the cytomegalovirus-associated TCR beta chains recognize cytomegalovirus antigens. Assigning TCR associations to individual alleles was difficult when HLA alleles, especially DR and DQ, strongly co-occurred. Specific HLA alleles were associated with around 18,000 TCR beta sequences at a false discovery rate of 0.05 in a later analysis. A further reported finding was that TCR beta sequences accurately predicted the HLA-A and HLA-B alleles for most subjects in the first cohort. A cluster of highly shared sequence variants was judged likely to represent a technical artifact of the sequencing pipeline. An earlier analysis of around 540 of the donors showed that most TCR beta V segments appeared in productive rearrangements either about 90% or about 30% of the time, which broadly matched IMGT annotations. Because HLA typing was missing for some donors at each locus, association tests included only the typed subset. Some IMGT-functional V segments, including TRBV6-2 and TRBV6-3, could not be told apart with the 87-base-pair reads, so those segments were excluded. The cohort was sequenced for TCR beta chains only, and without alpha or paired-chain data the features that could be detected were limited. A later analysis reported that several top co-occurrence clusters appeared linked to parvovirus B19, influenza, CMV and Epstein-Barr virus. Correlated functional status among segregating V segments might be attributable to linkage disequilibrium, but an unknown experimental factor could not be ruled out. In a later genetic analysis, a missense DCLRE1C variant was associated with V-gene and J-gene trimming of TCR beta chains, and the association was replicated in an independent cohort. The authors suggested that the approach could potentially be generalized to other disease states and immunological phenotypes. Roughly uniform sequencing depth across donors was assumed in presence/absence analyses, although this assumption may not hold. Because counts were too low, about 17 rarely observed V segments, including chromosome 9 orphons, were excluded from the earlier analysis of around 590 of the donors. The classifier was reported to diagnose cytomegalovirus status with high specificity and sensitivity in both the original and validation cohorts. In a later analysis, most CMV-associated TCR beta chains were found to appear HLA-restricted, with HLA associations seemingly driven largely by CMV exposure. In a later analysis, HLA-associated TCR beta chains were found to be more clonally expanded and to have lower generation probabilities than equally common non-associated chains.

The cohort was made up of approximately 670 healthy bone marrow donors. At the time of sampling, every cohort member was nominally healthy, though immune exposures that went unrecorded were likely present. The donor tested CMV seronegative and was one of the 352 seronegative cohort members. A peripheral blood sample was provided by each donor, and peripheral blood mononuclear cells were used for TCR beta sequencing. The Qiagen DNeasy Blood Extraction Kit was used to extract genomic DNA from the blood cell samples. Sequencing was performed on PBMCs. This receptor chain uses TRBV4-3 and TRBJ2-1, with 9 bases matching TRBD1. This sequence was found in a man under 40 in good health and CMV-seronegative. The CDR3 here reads CASSRRPGQGNEQFF. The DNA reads TGCGCCAGCAGCCGGAGACCGGGACAGGGAAATGAGCAGTTCTTC.